This T cell receptor beta chain was observed in a study of long-term antiretroviral therapy in people with HIV. Study conclusions and caveats: Pre-ART-expanded clones dominated the repertoire at all time points. The study found that diversity rose after ART but stayed below transplant donor controls.

Points on this clone: The antigen is unknown.

Runs used v3.0 of the immunoSEQ assay and were done at survey level. The data were produced by immunoSEQ multiplex PCR, yet TCRdb's version contains in-frame clones alone and is incomplete. The sample records tens of thousands of clones, approximately 80% being singletons. The CDR3 totals 14 residues. The germline V gene encodes CDR1 MDHEN and CDR2 SYDVKM. Trimming cost V 6 bases and J 7 bases; bases outside gene matches: 9. Ahead of DNA extraction, samples held roughly 0.9-11 million cryopreserved PBMC each. This TCR derives from a man aged 18 to 29 with HIV. The chain has TRBV28 and TRBJ2-7; 10 nucleotides align to TRBD1. This sample comprised unsorted PBMCs, obtained 0.6 years after starting antiretroviral therapy. The CDR3 coding sequence is TGTGCCAGCAGGACCGGGACAGGGGTTCGGGAGCAGTACTTC. It is translated as CASRTGTGVREQYF.